The present T cell receptor (beta chain) was sequenced within a study of response to subunit inactivated influenza vaccine. CDR1 is SGHTA and CDR2 is FQGNSA in the germline V gene. CDR3 length: 16 residues. V was pared by 6 bases and J by 2 bases, with 19 bases between. In this sample, this clonotype turned up a few times. TCRdb fed the RT-PCR reads into MiXCR, producing one record per CDR3 protein. This sample has some 550,000 distinct CDR3 sequences, with less than 25% found just once. The same data also contributed to another study, on T cells expressing NK-cell markers. As that study records: TCR beta cDNA was generated via 5'RACE template switching incorporating UMIs. It was sorted CD3+CD56+NKG2C+, CD3+CD56+NKG2C- and CD3+CD56-NKG2C+ T cells that supplied the TCR beta repertoires. Seven of the eight sequenced donors were classified as HCMV-seropositive, and one was classified as seronegative. Several experiments employed an anti-gamma-delta TCR antibody to confine sorting to alpha-beta TCR T cells. Leadership of the CD3+CD56-NKG2C+ fraction also belonged to these clonotypes in four donors.

The sample was CD4+ T cells sorted from PBMCs, taken 11 to 12 days after vaccination. This TCR derives from a man aged 50-60 years who received an inactivated influenza vaccine. The chain has TRBV7-2 and TRBJ2-5; possible D gene TRBD1, 5 bases. CDR3 sequence: CASRRGDSQAQETQYF. CDR3 nucleotide sequence: TGTGCCAGCAGGCGTGGCGACAGCCAAGCACAAGAGACCCAGTACTTC.